Listed below are T cell receptor beta chains from one sample, sequenced in a study of blood T cell repertoires in COVID-19. Method: immunoSEQ multiplex PCR; TCRdb's copy keeps in-frame clones and lacks some. The table has tens of thousands of clones, around 82% seen once. The sample was peripheral blood. These TCRs come from a human donor in a cohort sampled during active COVID-19. Each CDR3 is given with its conserved first and last residue. The D gene is left open where the match is weak. The listing skips clone size in some rows; elsewhere it reads once, few, many or a size class.

d_gene,j_gene,v_gene,abundance,CDR3aa,CDR3nt
TRBD2,TRBJ2-1,TRBV6-6,NA,CASSRLAEYNEQFF,TGTGCCAGCAGTCGACTAGCGGAGTACAATGAGCAGTTCTTC
NA,TRBJ1-4,TRBV27,few,CASSARQLENEKLFF,TGTGCCAGCAGTGCGCGACAGCTCGAAAATGAAAAACTGTTTTTT
NA,TRBJ1-4,TRBV6-5,NA,CASRSQGSNEKLFF,TGTGCCAGCAGGTCCCAGGGGTCTAATGAAAAACTGTTTTTT
TRBD2,TRBJ2-1,TRBV15,NA,CATRPRTSGRSEQFF,TGTGCCACCAGGCCGCGGACTAGCGGGAGATCTGAGCAGTTCTTC
TRBD1,TRBJ2-7,TRBV14,NA,CASSQDEGGTGGGEQYF,TGTGCCAGCAGCCAAGATGAGGGCGGGACAGGGGGTGGCGAGCAGTACTTC
NA,TRBJ1-1,TRBV7-2,NA,CASIKQGNTEAFF,TGTGCCAGCATCAAACAGGGAAACACTGAAGCTTTCTTT
TRBD2,TRBJ2-1,TRBV5-1,NA,CASSFLGTSRYEQFF,TGCGCCAGCAGCTTCTTAGGGACTAGTCGTTATGAGCAGTTCTTC
TRBD2,TRBJ2-5,TRBV15,once,CATSRDRTSGETQYF,TGTGCCACCAGCAGAGATAGGACTAGCGGAGAGACCCAGTACTTC
TRBD2,TRBJ2-7,TRBV28,NA,CASSFGGGYIYEQYF,TGTGCCAGCAGTTTTGGGGGAGGGTATATCTACGAGCAGTACTTC
NA,TRBJ1-4,TRBV19,NA,CASNAPGIQNEKLFF,TGTGCCAGTAATGCCCCCGGGATTCAAAATGAAAAACTGTTTTTT
NA,TRBJ2-1,TRBV11-2,NA,CASTHPYYNEQFF,TGTGCCAGCACCCACCCCTACTACAATGAGCAGTTCTTC
TRBD2,TRBJ2-7,TRBV12-5,NA,CASGLVRLAGGEQYF,TGTGCTAGTGGTTTGGTAAGACTAGCGGGAGGCGAGCAGTACTTC
TRBD2,TRBJ2-2,TRBV14,NA,CASSPLRTAGGHGGELFF,TGTGCCAGCAGCCCCCTACGTACAGCGGGAGGGCATGGAGGGGAGCTGTTTTTT
NA,TRBJ2-6,TRBV6-4,NA,CASREPRGSGANVLTF,TGTGCCAGCAGAGAGCCGCGGGGCTCTGGGGCCAACGTCCTGACTTTC
NA,TRBJ2-2,TRBV28,NA,CASSLQGGDGELFF,TGTGCCAGCAGTCTCCAGGGGGGTGACGGGGAGCTGTTTTTT
NA,TRBJ1-5,TRBV12-3/TRBV12-4,NA,CASSLPPDQPQHF,TGTGCCAGCAGTCTCCCCCCCGATCAGCCCCAGCATTTT
TRBD1,TRBJ2-7,TRBV5-1,NA,CASSSGTGGVEQYF,TGCGCCAGCAGCTCCGGGACAGGGGGGGTCGAGCAGTACTTC
TRBD2,TRBJ2-3,TRBV29-1,NA,CSVYPREVSTDTQYF,TGCAGCGTTTATCCCCGGGAGGTCAGCACAGATACGCAGTATTTT
NA,TRBJ2-7,TRBV5-1,NA,CATKDGRGPHEQYF,TGCGCCACAAAAGACGGCAGGGGCCCCCACGAGCAGTACTTC
NA,TRBJ2-7,TRBV19,few,CARSGLYEQYF,TGTGCCAGGAGCGGGTTATACGAGCAGTACTTC
NA,TRBJ2-1,TRBV7-8,NA,CASRGLEDEQFF,TGTGCCAGCAGGGGACTCGAGGATGAGCAGTTCTTC
NA,TRBJ1-1,TRBV6-5,NA,CASKEMSGDGTEAFF,TGTGCCAGCAAAGAGATGTCAGGGGATGGCACTGAAGCTTTCTTT
NA,TRBJ1-6,TRBV4-2,once,CASSQNGGSSYNSPLHF,TGTGCCAGCAGCCAGAATGGTGGGAGCTCCTATAATTCACCCCTCCACTTT
TRBD1,TRBJ2-7,TRBV7-9,NA,CASSPSGQGYEQYF,TGTGCCAGCAGCCCTTCCGGACAGGGCTACGAGCAGTACTTC
TRBD2,TRBJ2-1,TRBV10-3,NA,CATWTSANEQFF,TGTGCCACCTGGACTAGCGCAAATGAGCAGTTCTTC
TRBD2,TRBJ2-1,TRBV18,NA,CASSPIGTSIEQFF,TGTGCCAGCTCACCCATCGGGACTAGCATCGAGCAGTTCTTC
NA,TRBJ1-2,TRBV29-1,NA,CSVPPMGQVGGYTF,TGCAGCGTTCCCCCGATGGGGCAGGTTGGTGGCTACACCTTC
NA,TRBJ1-1,TRBV5-1,NA,CASSLEGQLNTEAFF,TGCGCCAGCAGCTTGGAGGGACAACTGAACACTGAAGCTTTCTTT
TRBD2,TRBJ2-7,TRBV15,NA,CATSRVISGRPKIPYEQYF,TGTGCCACCAGCAGGGTAATAAGCGGGAGACCGAAGATCCCCTACGAGCAGTACTTC
NA,TRBJ2-1,TRBV7-7,NA,CASSLDGRGGNEQFF,TGTGCCAGCAGCTTAGATGGGAGAGGTGGCAATGAGCAGTTCTTC
TRBD1,TRBJ1-2,TRBV5-4,NA,CASSLARQGVLGDGYTF,TGTGCCAGCAGCTTGGCCCGACAGGGGGTGTTGGGCGATGGCTACACCTTC
TRBD1,TRBJ1-5,TRBV19,NA,CASSKGDRGRQPQHF,TGTGCCAGTAGCAAAGGGGACAGGGGGCGTCAGCCCCAGCATTTT
NA,TRBJ2-1,TRBV6-4,NA,CASSDGDSQREGQFF,TGTGCCAGCAGTGACGGGGACTCGCAAAGAGAGGGCCAGTTCTTC
TRBD2,TRBJ2-1,TRBV11-2,few,CASSLVKVAGGEQFF,TGTGCCAGCAGCTTAGTTAAGGTAGCGGGAGGTGAGCAGTTCTTC
NA,TRBJ2-6,TRBV12-3/TRBV12-4,NA,CASIGSGANVLTF,TGTGCCAGCATCGGGTCTGGGGCCAACGTCCTGACTTTC
TRBD2,TRBJ2-5,TRBV7-8,NA,CASSYGLAGGTETQYF,TGTGCCAGCAGCTATGGACTAGCGGGAGGGACAGAGACCCAGTACTTC
TRBD2,TRBJ2-1,TRBV4-2,NA,CASSYSGRANEQFF,TGTGCCAGCAGTTATAGCGGGAGAGCAAATGAGCAGTTCTTC
TRBD2,TRBJ2-3,TRBV28,NA,CASEGLAGGGGTDTQYF,TGTGCCAGCGAGGGACTAGCGGGAGGAGGAGGCACAGATACGCAGTATTTT
NA,TRBJ1-1,TRBV18,NA,CASSPPIAGTEAFF,TGTGCCAGCTCACCACCGATAGCGGGCACTGAAGCTTTCTTT
TRBD1,TRBJ2-7,TRBV10-3,NA,CAISEDRAGYEQYF,TGTGCCATCAGTGAGGACAGGGCCGGCTACGAGCAGTACTTC